This T cell receptor (beta chain) is from a study of T cells expressing NK-cell markers. Notes on the study in general: The same clonotypes also predominated in the CD3+CD56-NKG2C+ fraction of several donors. Dominant NKG2C+ clonotypes in 6 or 7 donors made up roughly 1.0-7.0% of CD8+ T cells.

The CDR3 runs to 13 residues. CDR1 and CDR2 (germline): SNHLY, FYNNEI. Using the 5' RACE reads, TCRdb records one entry per CDR3 protein without DNA. This sample's table reports about 410,000 distinct CDR3 sequences. Remarks on this clonotype: Its cognate antigen is unknown.

The chain couples TRBV2 to TRBJ2-5; TCRdb's D gene call, TRBD1, goes unchecked for lack of DNA. Sequenced input: blood T cells: a sorted CD56 or NKG2C T cell subset, CD4+ or CD8+ T cells, or bulk PBMC T cells (not recorded which). The receptor's source is a woman aged 45-65 years in good health. The CDR3 loop is CASEGTNQETQYF.